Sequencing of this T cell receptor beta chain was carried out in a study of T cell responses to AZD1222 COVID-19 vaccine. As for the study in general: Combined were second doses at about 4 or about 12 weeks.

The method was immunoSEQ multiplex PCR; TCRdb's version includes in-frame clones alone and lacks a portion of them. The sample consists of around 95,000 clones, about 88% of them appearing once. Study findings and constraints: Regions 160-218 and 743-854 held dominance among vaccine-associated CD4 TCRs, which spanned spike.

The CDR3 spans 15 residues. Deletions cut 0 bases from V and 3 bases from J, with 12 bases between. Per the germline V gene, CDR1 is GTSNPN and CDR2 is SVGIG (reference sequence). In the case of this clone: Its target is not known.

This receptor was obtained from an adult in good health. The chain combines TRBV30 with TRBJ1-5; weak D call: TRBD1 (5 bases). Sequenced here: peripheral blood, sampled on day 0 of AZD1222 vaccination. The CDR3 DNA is TGTGCCTGGAGTGTATACGGGGGAGTCAATCAGCCCCAGCATTTT. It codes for CAWSVYGGVNQPQHF. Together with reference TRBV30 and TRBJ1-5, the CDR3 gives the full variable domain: SQTIHQWPATLVQPVGSPLSLECTVEGTSNPNLYWYRQAAGRGLQLLFYSVGIGQISSEVPQNLSASRPQDRQFILSSKKLLLSDSGFYLCAWSVYGGVNQPQHFGDGTRLSIL.